The rows below give T cell receptor beta chains drawn from one sample of a study of blood T cell repertoires in COVID-19. Profiled with immunoSEQ multiplex PCR; TCRdb holds only in-frame clones, not every one. The profile covers approximately 230,000 clones, with around 89% appearing a single time and around 6.6% taken by the ten largest. The sequenced sample was peripheral blood. The source of these receptors is a woman aged 30 to 39 with COVID-19, enrolled during active disease. Both conserved end residues are part of each CDR3. D genes are given only for firm matches. Clone size is shown for a subset of rows, as once, few, many or a class of expanded clone.

V	D	size	J	CDR3	DNA
TRBV3-1/TRBV3-2	.	.	TRBJ1-2	CASSQDRGGGGYTF	TGTGCCAGCAGCCAAGATCGGGGGGGTGGTGGCTACACCTTC
TRBV28	TRBD1	.	TRBJ1-1	CASSYRGVTEAFF	TGTGCCAGCAGTTACAGGGGTGTCACTGAAGCTTTCTTT
TRBV7-2	.	.	TRBJ2-1	CASSLDSIPYNEQFF	TGTGCCAGCAGCTTAGACTCAATTCCCTACAATGAGCAGTTCTTC
TRBV5-1	TRBD2	.	TRBJ2-5	CASRPGTSGIQETQYF	TGCGCCAGCAGACCTGGGACTAGCGGAATCCAAGAGACCCAGTACTTC
TRBV10-2	.	.	TRBJ2-1	CASTLDSYNEQFF	TGCGCCAGCACTCTGGACAGCTACAATGAGCAGTTCTTC
TRBV5-1	.	.	TRBJ2-2	CASDSGSSSDLNTGELFF	TGCGCCAGCGACTCAGGGTCGTCTTCCGATTTGAACACCGGGGAGCTGTTTTTT
TRBV4-1	.	.	TRBJ1-2	CASSQVQGAGNYGYTF	TGCGCCAGCAGCCAAGTACAGGGAGCCGGTAACTATGGCTACACCTTC
TRBV18	TRBD1	.	TRBJ1-2	CASSPLGTASSNYGYTF	TGTGCCAGCTCACCACTCGGGACAGCGAGTTCTAACTATGGCTACACCTTC
TRBV18	TRBD2	.	TRBJ2-1	CASSPTRLAATNEQFF	TGTGCCAGCTCACCAACTCGGCTAGCGGCCACCAATGAGCAGTTCTTC
TRBV4-3	.	.	TRBJ1-1	CASSQDLTPGDEAFF	TGCGCCAGCAGCCAAGACCTTACCCCAGGGGACGAAGCTTTCTTT
TRBV28	.	.	TRBJ1-1	CASSFRGREKAFF	TGTGCCAGCAGTTTTAGGGGTCGGGAGAAAGCTTTCTTT
TRBV3-1/TRBV3-2	.	.	TRBJ1-2	CASTQGGVANYGYTF	TGTGCCAGCACCCAGGGCGGGGTAGCTAACTATGGCTACACCTTC
TRBV5-5	.	.	TRBJ1-1	CASSLLDGAEAFF	TGTGCCAGCAGCTTGTTGGATGGAGCTGAAGCTTTCTTT
TRBV29-1	TRBD1	.	TRBJ2-1	CSVELRTGAYNEQFF	TGCAGCGTTGAACTTCGGACAGGGGCCTACAATGAGCAGTTCTTC
TRBV11-3	.	.	TRBJ2-1	CASSTTGGPLNEQFF	TGTGCCAGCAGCACAACAGGAGGGCCGTTAAATGAGCAGTTCTTC
TRBV4-1	TRBD1	.	TRBJ1-1	CASSQGDRGANTEAFF	TGCGCCAGCAGCCAGGGGGACAGGGGTGCGAACACTGAAGCTTTCTTT
TRBV4-3	.	.	TRBJ2-1	CASSQVLAREQFF	TGCGCCAGCAGCCAAGTCCTAGCGAGGGAGCAGTTCTTC
TRBV6-2/TRBV6-3	.	.	TRBJ1-2	CASSYSFDGYTF	TGTGCCAGCAGTTACTCGTTCGATGGCTACACCTTC
TRBV18	.	.	TRBJ1-5	CASSPSVRGNQPQHF	TGTGCCAGCTCACCATCGGTTCGAGGCAATCAGCCCCAGCATTTT
TRBV5-1	TRBD1	.	TRBJ1-3	CASSLDTGEAGLGGNTIYF	TGCGCCAGCAGCTTGGACACAGGGGAAGCTGGATTGGGTGGAAACACCATATATTTT
TRBV7-6	TRBD1	.	TRBJ2-5	CASSSQPGQGGETQYF	TGTGCCAGCAGCTCCCAACCGGGACAGGGAGGAGAGACCCAGTACTTC
TRBV29-1	TRBD1	.	TRBJ2-1	CSVEGQGDYNEQFF	TGCAGCGTTGAAGGGCAGGGGGACTACAATGAGCAGTTCTTC
TRBV12-5	.	.	TRBJ2-1	CASGLASSYNEQFF	TGTGCTAGTGGTTTGGCTAGCTCCTACAATGAGCAGTTCTTC
TRBV6-6	TRBD1	.	TRBJ2-3	CASRPTGTGLGDTQYF	TGTGCCAGCAGACCAACCGGGACAGGGCTGGGAGATACGCAGTATTTT
TRBV19	.	.	TRBJ1-1	CASSIRGNTEAFF	TGTGCCAGTAGTATTAGAGGAAACACTGAAGCTTTCTTT
TRBV27	.	once	TRBJ2-6	CASSRSPLGAYSGANVLTF	TGTGCCAGCAGCCGGAGTCCTCTGGGGGCCTACTCTGGGGCCAACGTCCTGACTTTC
TRBV4-1	TRBD1	once	TRBJ1-6	CASRDRGLSPLHF	TGCGCCAGCAGGGACAGGGGGCTTTCACCCCTCCACTTT
TRBV18	TRBD1	.	TRBJ2-7	CASSPDYTGTADEQYF	TGTGCCAGCTCACCTGACTACACCGGGACAGCCGACGAGCAGTACTTC
TRBV7-8	.	.	TRBJ2-7	CASSLDLGGGIYEQYF	TGTGCCAGCAGCTTAGATCTGGGAGGGGGTATCTACGAGCAGTACTTC
TRBV4-3	.	.	TRBJ2-2	CASSQERLVTGELFF	TGCGCCAGCAGCCAAGAGCGGTTGGTCACCGGGGAGCTGTTTTTT
TRBV5-6	TRBD1	few	TRBJ1-1	CASRGTVNTEAFF	TGTGCCAGCAGAGGGACAGTCAACACTGAAGCTTTCTTT
TRBV12-5	.	.	TRBJ2-2	CASGPPAGELFF	TGTGCTAGTGGTCCACCGGCCGGGGAGCTGTTTTTT
TRBV7-2	TRBD2	.	TRBJ2-1	CASSFRTSGTSANEQFF	TGTGCCAGCAGCTTCCGTACGTCCGGGACTAGCGCCAATGAGCAGTTCTTC
TRBV11-2	TRBD1	.	TRBJ2-3	CASSLRQGQATPDTQYF	TGTGCCAGCAGCCTCAGACAGGGCCAGGCTACACCAGATACGCAGTATTTT
TRBV20-1	TRBD1	few	TRBJ1-6	CSASITGTGNSPLHF	TGCAGTGCTAGTATCACCGGGACAGGGAATTCACCCCTCCACTTT
TRBV10-1	.	.	TRBJ2-1	CASSESGVVEQFF	TGCGCCAGCAGTGAGTCGGGCGTGGTTGAGCAGTTCTTC
TRBV7-2	.	.	TRBJ1-6	CASSLVGRVNSPLHF	TGTGCCAGCAGCTTAGTCGGCAGGGTCAATTCACCCCTCCACTTT
TRBV6-4	.	.	TRBJ2-1	CASTDMEGNEQFF	TGTGCCAGCACCGACATGGAGGGAAATGAGCAGTTCTTC
TRBV12-5	.	.	TRBJ2-3	CASGLTGTITDTQYF	TGTGCTAGTGGTTTGACAGGGACGATCACAGATACGCAGTATTTT
TRBV18	TRBD1	.	TRBJ2-5	CASARGPQETQYF	TGTGCCAGCGCAAGGGGGCCCCAAGAGACCCAGTACTTC
TRBV29-1	.	.	TRBJ1-2	CSVATSGMDGYTF	TGCAGCGTTGCTACTTCGGGAATGGATGGCTACACCTTC
TRBV6-5	.	.	TRBJ2-3	CASSPSTLAPDTQYF	TGTGCCAGCAGTCCTTCGACACTTGCTCCAGATACGCAGTATTTT
TRBV28	TRBD2	.	TRBJ2-3	CASSFGLAGPTDTQYF	TGTGCCAGCAGTTTCGGGCTAGCGGGGCCCACAGATACGCAGTATTTT